A single sample gave rise to the 20 T cell receptor beta chains below, sequenced in a study of human T cells and chemical hapten exposure. The time point: patch test 1, 2 weeks after DPC sensitization. The treatment here: therapeutic diphenylcyclopropenone sensitization with weekly scalp DPC. In TCRdb, the RACE reads were re-called with MiXCR into one record per CDR3 protein. The table shows about 360,000 distinct CDR3 sequences, with 5.5% to 8% occurring only once. Here the sequenced sample was whole blood, taken in connection with sensitization to the hapten diphenylcyclopropenone (DPC). These TCRs come from a woman in her late teens or twenties with alopecia areata. Some clones in this sample may be carry-over from other donors' samples.

In its sample, this clonotype was seen a few times. The genes are TRBV2 and TRBJ1-3; D is unresolved. Trimming removed 7 bases at V and 0 bases at J, with 7 bases between. The CDR3 runs 13 residues. Per germline, CDR1 SNHLY and CDR2 FYNNEI. CDR3 protein: CASTRYSGNTIYF. The CDR3 bases are TGTGCCAGCACCCGATACTCTGGAAACACCATATATTTT.

This clonotype was seen a handful of times. The chain links TRBV25-1 to TRBJ2-5, with a tentative D call TRBD1 (6 bases). The V gene's germline CDR1 is MGHDK and CDR2 SYGVNS. Trimming removed 0 bases at V and 5 bases at J, with 10 bases between. This CDR3 comprises 14 residues. This CDR3 is CASSEYRGGETQYF. The CDR3 bases are TGTGCCAGCAGTGAATACAGGGGCGGGGAGACCCAGTACTTC.

This clonotype was recorded at least ten times. The chain couples TRBV9 to TRBJ2-3, with D possibly matching TRBD2 (5 bases). V lost 4 bases, J lost 0 bases, and 15 bases lay in between. This CDR3 region has 16 residues. Looked up from germline, CDR1 is SGDLS and CDR2 is YYNGEE. CDR3 in DNA: TGTGCCAGCAGCTCCCCTGGCGGGTCGAGCACAGATACGCAGTATTTT. Translation: CASSSPGGSSTDTQYF.

The J gene is TRBJ1-5, the V gene TRBV20-1, with a weak D call TRBD1 (6 bases). V gave up 7 bases and J gave up 2 bases, with 9 bases separating them. Germline CDR1 reads DFQATT; CDR2 reads SNEGSKA (reference sequence). The CDR3 consists of 12 residues. The CDR3 sequence is CSVDRRNQPQHF. Written as DNA, the CDR3 is TGCAGTGTCGACAGGCGCAATCAGCCCCAGCATTTT.

This clonotype was seen many times. This chain links TRBV7-9 with TRBJ1-1; D may be TRBD1 (5 bases). Germline V gene data show CDR1 as SEHNR and CDR2 as FQNEAQ (reference sequence). V shed 5 bases and J shed 6 bases, with 13 bases lying between them. The CDR3 extends over 13 amino acids. The CDR3 DNA is TGTGCCAGCAGCAGTCAGGGATCTGCTGAAGCTTTCTTT. It specifies CASSSQGSAEAFF. The full variable domain, its missing parts supplied by reference TRBV7-9 and TRBJ1-1, is DTGVSQNPRHKITKRGQNVTFRCDPISEHNRLYWYRQTLGQGPEFLTYFQNEAQLEKSRLLSDRFSAERPKGSFSTLEIQRTEQGDSAMYLCASSSQGSAEAFFGQGTRLTVV.

The genes are TRBV6-2 or TRBV6-3 and TRBJ2-3, with TRBD1 matching over 7 bases. Germline CDR1 and CDR2: MNHEY and SVGEGT. This CDR3 is 15 amino acids long. The J segment lost 0 bases and the V segment lost 1 base, leaving 1 base of the junction unmatched. DNA of the CDR3: TGTGCCAGCAGTTACTGGGACAGCAGCACAGATACGCAGTATTTT. Amino acid sequence: CASSYWDSSTDTQYF.

The V and J genes are TRBV10-3 and TRBJ2-1; no clear D gene. V lost 3 bases to trimming and J lost 8 bases, with 8 bases between them. Germline-derived CDR1 and CDR2 are ENHRY and SYGVKD. The CDR3 runs 12 residues. CDR3 sequence (DNA): TGTGCCATCAGTGAAAGTAGCTATGAGCAGTTCTTC. Translated: CAISESSYEQFF.

This clonotype was picked up a small number of times. The chain has TRBV2 and TRBJ1-3; possibly TRBD1 for D (6 bases). The CDR3 contains 16 residues. In germline, CDR1 is SNHLY, CDR2 FYNNEI. V lost 6 bases to trimming and J lost 1 base, with 16 bases between them. CDR3 residues: CASSVQGEVSGNTIYF. As DNA, the CDR3 is TGTGCCAGCAGCGTACAGGGAGAGGTATCTGGAAACACCATATATTTT.

This clonotype was found many times. The chain employs TRBV7-2 and TRBJ2-3; TRBD2 matches at 11 bases. V trimming: 4 bases; J trimming: 4 bases; junction bases outside the gene matches: 7. CDR3 length equals 16 residues. Germline V gives CDR1 SGHTA, CDR2 FQGNSA. This CDR3 reads CASSSYSGGAADTQYF. CDR3 nucleotides: TGTGCCAGCAGCTCGTATAGCGGGGGGGCCGCAGATACGCAGTATTTT.

This clonotype has a handful of counts. CDR3 region: CSAFAYGKRNEQFF. The CDR3 DNA reads TGCAGTGCATTTGCGTACGGAAAACGCAATGAGCAGTTCTTC. The rearrangement uses TRBV20-1 and TRBJ2-1; D is unresolved. V was clipped by 6 bases and J by 6 bases, with 18 bases between them. Looked up from germline, CDR1 is DFQATT and CDR2 is SNEGSKA (reference sequence). The CDR3 extends over 14 amino acids.

The J gene is TRBJ1-2, the V gene TRBV20-1, with D tentatively TRBD1 (5 bases). Germline V gene data show CDR1 as DFQATT and CDR2 as SNEGSKA (reference sequence). This CDR3 contains 14 residues. The V gene lost 0 bases and the J gene lost 3 bases, with 11 bases spanning the gap. The CDR3 DNA follows: TGCAGTGCTAGAGACCTCAGGGCCCACTATGGCTACACCTTC. It is translated as CSARDLRAHYGYTF.

This clonotype came up a few times. This chain links TRBV5-6 with TRBJ1-1; possible D gene TRBD1, 5 bases. V was pared by 0 bases and J by 7 bases, with 10 bases between. The CDR3 spans 13 residues. The V gene's germline CDR1 is SGHDT and CDR2 YYEEEE. The CDR3 coding sequence is TGTGCCAGCAGCTTGGGACGGGGCAGTGAAGCTTTCTTT. Translated, it gives CASSLGRGSEAFF.

In its sample, this clonotype was seen many times. This chain links TRBV10-3 with TRBJ2-1, with 7 bases identical to TRBD2. Germline CDR1 is ENHRY and CDR2 is SYGVKD. V gave up 4 bases and J gave up 9 bases; unmatched junction bases: 6. The CDR3 has 13 residues. CDR3 loop: CAISGGTTPEQFF. The CDR3 DNA follows: TGTGCCATCAGTGGTGGGACTACACCTGAGCAGTTCTTC.

This clonotype was picked up many times. V is TRBV5-1 and J is TRBJ2-3; the match to TRBD2 covers 7 bases. Germline loops: CDR1 SGHRS, CDR2 YFSETQ. The CDR3 consists of 17 residues. J was trimmed by 0 bases and V by 0 bases; bases with no gene match: 7. The CDR3, as DNA: TGCGCCAGCAGCTTGGGCCCTGCGCGGGGGAGCACAGATACGCAGTATTTT. This encodes CASSLGPARGSTDTQYF.

This clonotype occurred many times. The rearrangement links TRBV10-3 to TRBJ1-6, with D uncertain. The germline gives CDR1 ENHRY, CDR2 SYGVKD. V shed 3 bases and J shed 0 bases, with 12 bases lying between them. The CDR3 loop spans 17 amino acids. This chain's CDR3 is CAISDLRSSSYNSPLHF. CDR3 bases: TGTGCCATCAGTGATTTAAGGTCCAGCTCCTATAATTCACCCCTCCACTTT.

This clonotype has more than one count but fewer than ten. CDR3 DNA: TGTGCCAGCAGCTTGGCTAGCGGGTTCACAGATACGCAGTATTTT. Translation: CASSLASGFTDTQYF. The chain uses TRBV5-4 and TRBJ2-3, with 8 bases fitting TRBD2. V trimming: 0 bases; J trimming: 2 bases; junction bases outside the gene matches: 2. Germline V gives CDR1 SGHNT, CDR2 YYREEE (reference sequence). CDR3 length: 15 residues. Looking up the rest from reference TRBV5-4 and TRBJ2-3 gives the full variable domain: ETGVTQSPTHLIKTRGQQVTLRCSSQSGHNTVSWYQQALGQGPQFIFQYYREEENGRGNFPPRFSGLQFPNYSSELNVNALELDDSALYLCASSLASGFTDTQYFGPGTRLTVL.

This clonotype was detected a few times. The rearrangement links TRBV24-1 to TRBJ1-5, with D possibly matching TRBD1 (5 bases). Germline V CDR1 and CDR2: KGHDR, SFDVKD. The CDR3 extends over 13 amino acids. V was pared by 10 bases and J by 5 bases, with 14 bases between. CDR3 nucleotides: TGTGCCACTTCAATCGGGGGGGATCAGCCCCAGCATTTT. Translation gives CATSIGGDQPQHF.

The chain combines TRBV24-1 with TRBJ2-3; unclear D gene. Between the trimmed V and J ends, which lost 5 bases and 0 bases, there was a span of 5 bases. This CDR3 spans 13 amino acids. The germline V gene encodes CDR1 KGHDR and CDR2 SFDVKD. CDR3 in DNA: TGTGCCACCAGTGCCCTTAGCACAGATACGCAGTATTTT. Amino acid sequence: CATSALSTDTQYF.

J is TRBJ1-2 and V is TRBV13; maybe TRBD1 (5 bases). This CDR3 has 16 amino acids. The ends were cut back, 4 bases at V and 3 bases at J, with 18 bases in the middle. The V gene's germline CDR1 is PRHDT and CDR2 FYEKMQ (reference sequence). The CDR3 DNA follows: TGTGCCAGCAGCTCGCGACCCCCCACAGGCGACTATGGCTACACCTTC. Translating it yields CASSSRPPTGDYGYTF.

In this sample, this clonotype turned up many times. The chain is built from TRBV11-2 and TRBJ2-2; D might be TRBD1 (5 bases). This CDR3 comprises 14 residues. The germline CDR1 and CDR2 sequences are SGHAT and FQNNGV. V shed 4 bases and J shed 4 bases, with 10 bases lying between them. This CDR3 reads CASSSRQITGELFF. The CDR3, as DNA: TGTGCCAGCAGCTCCAGACAGATCACCGGGGAGCTGTTTTTT.